These 23 T cell receptor beta chains came from one sample sequenced in a study of blood T cell repertoires in COVID-19. TCRdb keeps only in-frame clones here, not all; method: immunoSEQ multiplex PCR. Counted here are 300,000 to 400,000 clones, roughly 90% occurring once; the ten biggest clones make up around 2.7%. Specimen: PBMCs or T cells enriched from blood (not recorded which). These receptors came from a man in his sixties who had recovered from COVID-19.

This clone showed up just a few times. V and J are TRBV10-3 and TRBJ2-7; 9 nucleotides agree with TRBD1. The trim removed 10 bases at V and 2 bases at J, leaving 12 bases unmatched. The CDR3 runs to 15 residues. CDR1 is ENHRY and CDR2 is SYGVKD in the germline V gene. CDR3 DNA: TGTGCCACATGGCCCGGGACAGGGCTAACCTACGAGCAGTACTTC. It yields the protein CATWPGTGLTYEQYF.

This chain connects TRBV7-3 to TRBJ2-7; 9 nucleotides align to TRBD1. CDR1 is SGHTA, CDR2 FQGTGA, per germline. The length of the CDR3 is 14 residues. V lost 6 bases to trimming and J lost 5 bases; unmatched junction nucleotides: 8. The CDR3 bases are TGTGCCAGCAGTTTGGGACAGGGCCCCAACGAGCAGTACTTC. It yields the protein CASSLGQGPNEQYF. Variable domain in full (rest from reference TRBV7-3 and TRBJ2-7): GAGVSQTPSNKVTEKGKYVELRCDPISGHTALYWYRQSLGQGPEFLIYFQGTGAADDSGLPNDRFFAVRPEGSVSTLKIQRTERGDSAVYLCASSLGQGPNEQYFGPGTRLTVT.

The V call is TRBV28, the J call TRBJ1-1, with 8 bases that match TRBD1. Germline V gene sequence: CDR1 MDHEN, CDR2 SYDVKM. J gave up 5 bases and V 6 bases, and 5 bases lay outside the gene matches. The CDR3 spans 13 residues. The chain's CDR3 is CASRHRGWTEAFF. The CDR3 coding sequence is TGTGCCAGCAGACACAGGGGGTGGACTGAAGCTTTCTTT.

V usage is TRBV5-1 and J usage is TRBJ2-7, with 8 bases aligning to TRBD1. CDR1 and CDR2 (germline): SGHRS, YFSETQ. This CDR3 is built from 15 residues. The trim removed 2 bases at V and 6 bases at J, leaving 10 bases unmatched. The DNA of the CDR3 is TGCGCCAGCAGCTTAATGGACAGGGAGAGCGGCGAGCAGTACTTC. Translating it yields CASSLMDRESGEQYF.

This clone has only one observation. In nucleotides, the CDR3 is TGTGCCAGCAGCCCGACAGGTAACGCTGAAGCTTTCTTT. Translated: CASSPTGNAEAFF. The chain employs TRBV4-2 and TRBJ1-1, with D maybe TRBD1 (6 bases). V was pared by 4 bases and J by 6 bases, with 12 bases between. The CDR3 consists of 13 residues. Looked up from germline, CDR1 is LGHNA and CDR2 is YNFKEQ.

The chain recombines TRBV28 with TRBJ2-2, with D unresolved. Per germline, CDR1 MDHEN and CDR2 SYDVKM. The CDR3 runs to 16 residues. The V end was cut by 4 bases, the J end by 5 bases, with 17 bases between. CDR3 sequence (DNA): TGTGCCAGCAGTTCTCTTGCCCTAAGAGGAACCGGGGAGCTGTTTTTT. Amino acids: CASSSLALRGTGELFF.

The chain combines TRBV6-5 with TRBJ2-2; D not resolved. The ends were cut back, 5 bases at V and 3 bases at J, with 4 bases in the middle. CDR1 is MNHEY and CDR2 is SVGAGI in the germline V gene. This CDR3 is 12 amino acids long. The CDR3 spells CASSSYTGELFF. The CDR3 nucleotides are TGTGCCAGCAGTAGCTACACCGGGGAGCTGTTTTTT.

The chain recombines TRBV4-1 with TRBJ1-1; 8 bases fit TRBD1. There are 13 residues in the CDR3. V shed 3 bases, J shed 5 bases, and the junction held 2 bases outside the gene matches. Germline CDR1 reads MGHRA; CDR2 reads YSYEKL. CDR3 protein: CASSQTGVTEAFF. CDR3 sequence (DNA): TGCGCCAGCAGCCAGACAGGGGTTACTGAAGCTTTCTTT.

The chain uses TRBV5-1 and TRBJ2-4, with TRBD1 matching over 9 bases. Germline V lookup: CDR1 SGHRS, CDR2 YFSETQ. J lost 7 bases, V lost 3 bases, and 11 bases had no gene match. The CDR3 sequence is 16 residues long. The CDR3, as DNA: TGCGCCAGCAGCTCGAACCCGGGACAGGGTAATAACATTCAGTACTTC. It translates to CASSSNPGQGNNIQYF.

The chain uses TRBV29-1 and TRBJ1-2; D unresolved. The CDR3 spans 15 residues. Germline V lookup: CDR1 SQVTM, CDR2 ANQGSEA. Trimming pared 4 bases from V and 0 bases from J, leaving 15 bases between. This chain's CDR3 is CSVVNPTKANYGYTF. The CDR3 DNA reads as TGCAGCGTTGTTAACCCGACAAAAGCTAACTATGGCTACACCTTC.

The gene calls are TRBV24-1 and TRBJ1-5; the D is unclear. V dropped 3 bases and J dropped 5 bases, with 7 bases sitting between them. CDR3 length: 13 residues. The germline CDR1 and CDR2 sequences are KGHDR and SFDVKD. The CDR3 is CATSDQQYQPQHF. The CDR3 nucleotides read TGTGCCACCAGTGATCAACAGTATCAGCCCCAGCATTTT.

The chain employs TRBV10-3 and TRBJ2-7; the D gene is possibly TRBD1 (5 bases). The length of the CDR3 is 12 residues. V dropped 10 bases and J dropped 2 bases, with 12 bases sitting between them. Germline V gene lookup returns CDR1 ENHRY and CDR2 SYGVKD. The CDR3: CATGREPYEQYF. As DNA, the CDR3 is TGTGCCACAGGCAGGGAACCCTACGAGCAGTACTTC.

For the CDR3, the DNA is TGTGCCAGCAGCTTAACGACAGGTCGAAACACTGAAGCTTTCTTT. Encoded protein: CASSLTTGRNTEAFF. This chain links TRBV7-2 with TRBJ1-1, with a weak D call TRBD1 (6 bases). V was shortened by 2 bases and J by 2 bases, with 12 bases between the two germline ends. This CDR3 is built from 15 residues. Germline loops: CDR1 SGHTA, CDR2 FQGNSA.

CDR3 region: CASSSTSGRAYEQFF. The CDR3 DNA is TGTGCCAGCAGCTCCACTAGCGGGAGGGCCTATGAGCAGTTCTTC. This rearrangement joins TRBV7-9 to TRBJ2-1, with 13 bases lining up with TRBD2. The CDR3 runs to 15 residues. V lost 4 bases and J lost 8; bases outside the gene matches: 5. In germline, CDR1 is SEHNR, CDR2 FQNEAQ (reference sequence). Looking up the rest from reference TRBV7-9 and TRBJ2-1 gives the full variable domain: DTGVSQNPRHKITKRGQNVTFRCDPISEHNRLYWYRQTLGQGPEFLTYFQNEAQLEKSRLLSDRFSAERPKGSFSTLEIQRTEQGDSAMYLCASSSTSGRAYEQFFGPGTRLTVL.

The chain uses TRBV14 and TRBJ2-7, with D possibly TRBD1 on 5 matching bases. V lost 1 base and J 3 bases, leaving 10 bases between the germline ends. There are 14 residues in the CDR3. Germline CDR1 is SGHDN and CDR2 is FVKESK. Written as DNA, the CDR3 is TGTGCCAGCAGCCAAGGGTACAGGAACTACGAGCAGTACTTC. Its translation: CASSQGYRNYEQYF.

Of note for this clone: Other DNA sequences within the sample encode an identical CDR3. V and J are TRBV18 and TRBJ2-1; D uncertain. This CDR3 is 12 amino acids long. V dropped 1 base and J dropped 9 bases, with 7 bases sitting between them. The germline gives CDR1 KGHSH, CDR2 LQKENI. Here the CDR3 reads CASSPLSGEQFF. The CDR3 nucleotides read TGTGCCAGCTCACCACTTTCCGGTGAGCAGTTCTTC.

The rearrangement joins TRBV7-9 to TRBJ2-5; 10 bases align to TRBD1. V dropped 3 bases and J dropped 5; count of bases not matched to a gene: 3. The germline gives CDR1 SEHNR, CDR2 FQNEAQ (reference sequence). This CDR3 is built from 14 residues. The CDR3 sequence: CASSFDRGRETQYF. The CDR3 nucleotides are TGTGCCAGCAGCTTCGACAGGGGGCGGGAGACCCAGTACTTC. The full variable domain, with the rest looked up from reference TRBV7-9 and TRBJ2-5, is DTGVSQNPRHKITKRGQNVTFRCDPISEHNRLYWYRQTLGQGPEFLTYFQNEAQLEKSRLLSDRFSAERPKGSFSTLEIQRTEQGDSAMYLCASSFDRGRETQYFGPGTRLLVL.

This clone came up once. J is TRBJ2-1 and V is TRBV7-6, with 9 nucleotides matching TRBD2. CDR1 SGHVS and CDR2 FNYEAQ come from the germline V gene. The CDR3 is made up of 15 amino acids. J gave up 1 base and V 7 bases, and 5 bases lay outside the gene matches. The CDR3 sequence: CASTRRGGSYNEQFF. The CDR3 DNA follows: TGTGCCAGCACCAGGCGGGGGGGGTCCTACAATGAGCAGTTCTTC.

This clone was seen only a few times. Here the CDR3 reads CATADRDNSPLHF. CDR3 sequence (DNA): TGTGCCACCGCGGACAGGGATAATTCACCCCTCCACTTT. This chain joins TRBV6-5 and TRBJ1-6, with 8 bases lining up with TRBD1. Germline trimming cut 10 bases from V and 5 bases from J; bases unmatched to any gene: 4. Germline values: CDR1 MNHEY, CDR2 SVGAGI. This CDR3 spans 13 amino acids.

The rearrangement joins TRBV30 to TRBJ1-2; no definite D call. The germline V gene encodes CDR1 GTSNPN and CDR2 SVGIG (reference sequence). The CDR3 contains 13 residues. Trimming left V 4 bases short and J 5 bases short, with 14 bases between. CDR3 in amino acids: CAWKVGNRYGYTF. CDR3 DNA sequence: TGTGCCTGGAAGGTGGGCAATCGGTATGGCTACACCTTC.

The J gene is TRBJ1-2, the V gene TRBV3-1 (or the pseudogene TRBV3-2); 10 bases fit TRBD1. V lost 1 base and J lost 8; bases outside the gene matches: 4. CDR3 length: 14 residues. Germline-derived CDR1 and CDR2 are LGHDT and YNNKEL (reference sequence). CDR3 in amino acids: CASSQGQGARGYTF. In DNA, the CDR3 is TGTGCCAGCAGCCAAGGACAGGGGGCGCGGGGCTACACCTTC.

J is TRBJ1-5 and V is TRBV2, with TRBD1 matching over 7 bases. The CDR3 totals 14 residues. V lost 3 bases and J lost 5; bases outside the gene matches: 4. Germline CDR1 and CDR2: SNHLY and FYNNEI. CDR3 sequence (DNA): TGTGCCAGCAGTGATATGACAGGGTATCAGCCCCAGCATTTT. This gives the protein CASSDMTGYQPQHF.

This clone was recorded once. The chain recombines TRBV28 with TRBJ1-2; 10 bases are shared with TRBD1. The CDR3 length is 13 residues. Germline trimming cut 5 bases from V and 7 bases from J; bases unmatched to any gene: 4. Germline V CDR1 and CDR2: MDHEN, SYDVKM. CDR3 protein: CASSAGQGIGYTF. In DNA form, the CDR3 reads TGTGCCAGCAGTGCGGGACAGGGGATTGGCTACACCTTC.